This TCR beta chain comes out of a study of vaccination effects on CD4 cells after COVID-19. The study, taken as a whole, reports: Cross-reactivity toward common cold coronaviruses was confined to only 1 of 255 vaccine-induced clones in healthy vaccinees.

As concerns this clone: Its antigen is still unknown.

Method: immunoSEQ multiplex PCR; TCRdb's copy keeps in-frame clones and lacks some. Of more than 25,000 clones in the sample, approximately 61% were seen once. CDR1 is SGHTS and CDR2 is YDEGEE in the germline V gene. CDR3 length: 15 amino acids. V shed 3 bases, J shed 1 base, and the junction held 6 bases outside the gene matches. Sequencing in the ViraFEST assay came after antigen-specific CD4+ T cells had been expanded with viral peptide pools, which were used to stimulate PBMC. The culture ran for approximately 10 days before CD4+ T cells were isolated. The V and J genes are TRBV5-8 and TRBJ2-7; 8 bases line up with TRBD1. The sequences come from CD4+ T cells from PBMCs cultured with HCoV-229E spike peptides, collected before COVID-19 vaccination. The receptor comes from a human donor who received a COVID-19 vaccine. The CDR3 DNA follows: TGTGCCAGCAGCTGGGGACAGGTGGGGTCCTACGAGCAGTACTTC. Encoded protein: CASSWGQVGSYEQYF. The variable domain in full, completed from reference TRBV5-8 and TRBJ2-7, reads EAGVTQSPTHLIKTRGQQATLRCSPISGHTSVYWYQQALGLGLQFLLWYDEGEERNRGNFPPRFSGRQFPNYSSELNVNALELEDSALYLCASSWGQVGSYEQYFGPGTRLTVT.